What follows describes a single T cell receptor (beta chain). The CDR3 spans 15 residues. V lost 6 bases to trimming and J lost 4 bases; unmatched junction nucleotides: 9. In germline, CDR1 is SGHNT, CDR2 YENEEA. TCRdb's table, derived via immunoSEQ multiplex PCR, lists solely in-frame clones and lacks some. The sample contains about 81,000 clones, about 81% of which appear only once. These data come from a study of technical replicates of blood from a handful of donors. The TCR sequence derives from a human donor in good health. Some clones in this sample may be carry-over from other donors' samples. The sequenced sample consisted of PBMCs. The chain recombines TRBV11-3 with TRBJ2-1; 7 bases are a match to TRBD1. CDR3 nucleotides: TGTGCCAGCAGTTCTAAGGGGGCGTTATACAATGAGCAGTTCTTC. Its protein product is CASSSKGALYNEQFF.